The T cell receptor (beta chain) described here comes from a study of T cell responses to AZD1222 COVID-19 vaccine. The analysis combined second doses at about 4 or about 12 weeks. As to this clone: Its antigen is not known.

General study findings and limits: Dominant CD4 TCR responses targeted spike regions 160-218 and 743-854. Rises in breadth and depth of Spike-specific TCRs came after two AZD1222 doses. In the spike-specific TCR repertoire, nearly half reportedly target unmutated variant regions.

The CDR3 contains 15 residues. The V and J ends lost 4 bases and 1 base respectively, with 15 bases between them. The germline gives CDR1 SGHRS, CDR2 YFSETQ. Sequencing used immunoSEQ multiplex PCR; TCRdb keeps in-frame clones, though not all of them. The sample consists of tens of thousands of clones, roughly 90% of them appearing once. The V and J genes are TRBV5-1 and TRBJ2-7, with a tentative D call TRBD1 (6 bases). Sequences were derived from peripheral blood, sampled 28 days after the second AZD1222 dose. The origin of this receptor is an adult who received the AZD1222 COVID-19 vaccine. The CDR3 region has the DNA TGCGCCAGCAGCGTACAGGGTGGGGGTTCCTACGAGCAGTACTTC. This gives the protein CASSVQGGGSYEQYF.